This T cell receptor beta chain was sequenced in a study of early stage breast cancer tumors. Study in general: Most invasive tumors, twelve of 16, were ER+/PR+/HER2-. Invasive lobular carcinomas made up about 30% of the 12 ER+/PR+/HER2- tumors. General study findings and limits: Tumors had roughly 2.4-fold higher T cell density and higher clonality than adjacent normal breast tissue. Comparing each tissue with blood distinguished tumor from normal in 14 of 16 patients.

On this clone: The antigen is undetermined.

Method: immunoSEQ multiplex PCR; TCRdb's copy keeps in-frame clones and lacks some. This table has approximately 17,000 clones, 83% appearing once. The CDR3 covers 15 residues. V was pared by 0 bases and J by 1 base, with 10 bases between. Looked up from germline, CDR1 is SGHRS and CDR2 is YFSETQ. Sequenced: blood. The rearrangement uses TRBV5-1 and TRBJ1-1, with D possibly TRBD1 on 5 matching bases. The clonotype was recovered from a person aged 65 to 85 with breast cancer. The CDR3 sequence: CASSLEGRENTEAFF. The CDR3 region has the DNA TGCGCCAGCAGCTTGGAGGGCAGGGAGAACACTGAAGCTTTCTTT.